This T cell receptor beta chain derives from a study of tumor and adjacent non-tumor tissue in lung cancer. This clonotype is medium-sized within its sample. This sample's RNA came from whole unsorted tissue. Newly diagnosed lung cancer patients had thoracic surgery in China, August–November 2014, without prior chemotherapy. The V end was cut by 5 bases, the J end by 2 bases, with 9 bases between. This CDR3 is 13 amino acids long. Germline assignment: CDR1 SGHNT and CDR2 YENEEA. A modified ARM-PCR protocol with three rounds of nested PCR amplified TCRbeta. One entry per CDR3 protein, called by TCRdb with MiXCR from the multiplex PCR reads. The sample has approximately 90,000 distinct CDR3 sequences, about 61% seen once.

Sequenced: lung tumor tissue. This chain uses TRBV11-3 with TRBJ2-5, with D possibly being TRBD2 (5 bases). The clonotype was recovered from a man in his 70s with non-small cell lung cancer. The CDR3 DNA reads as TGTGCCAGCAGCGGAGGATTACAAGAGACCCAGTACTTC. Translated, it gives CASSGGLQETQYF.